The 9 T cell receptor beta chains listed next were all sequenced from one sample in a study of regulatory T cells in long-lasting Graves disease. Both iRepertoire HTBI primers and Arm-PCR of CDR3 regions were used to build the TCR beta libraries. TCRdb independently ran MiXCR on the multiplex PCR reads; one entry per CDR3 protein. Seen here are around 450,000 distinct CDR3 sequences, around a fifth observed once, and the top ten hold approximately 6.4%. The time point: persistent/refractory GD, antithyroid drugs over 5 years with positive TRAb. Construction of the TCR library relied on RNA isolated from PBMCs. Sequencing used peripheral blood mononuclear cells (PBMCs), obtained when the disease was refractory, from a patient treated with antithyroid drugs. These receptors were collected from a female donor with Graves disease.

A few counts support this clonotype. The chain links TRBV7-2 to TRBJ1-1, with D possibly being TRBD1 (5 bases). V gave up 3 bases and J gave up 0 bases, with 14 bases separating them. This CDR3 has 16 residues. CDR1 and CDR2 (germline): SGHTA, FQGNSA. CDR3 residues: CASSFGMGRLNTEAFF. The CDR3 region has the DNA TGTGCCAGCAGCTTCGGGATGGGGCGGTTGAACACTGAAGCTTTCTTT.

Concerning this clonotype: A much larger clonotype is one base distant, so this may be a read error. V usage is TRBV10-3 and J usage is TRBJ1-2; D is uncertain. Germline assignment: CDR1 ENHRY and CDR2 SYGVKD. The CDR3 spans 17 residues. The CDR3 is CATSEFSTVGSEKGYTF. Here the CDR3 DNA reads TGTGCCACCAGTGAGTTTTCTACAGTAGGCAGCGAAAAAGGCTACACCTTC.

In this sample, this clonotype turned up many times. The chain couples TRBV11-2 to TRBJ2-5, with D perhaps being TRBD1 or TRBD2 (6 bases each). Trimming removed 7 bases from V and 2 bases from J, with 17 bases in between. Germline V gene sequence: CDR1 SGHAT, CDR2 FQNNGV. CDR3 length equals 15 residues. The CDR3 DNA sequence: TGTGCCAGCACCACCCCCGGGGGCCCACAAGAGACCCAGTACTTC. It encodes CASTTPGGPQETQYF.

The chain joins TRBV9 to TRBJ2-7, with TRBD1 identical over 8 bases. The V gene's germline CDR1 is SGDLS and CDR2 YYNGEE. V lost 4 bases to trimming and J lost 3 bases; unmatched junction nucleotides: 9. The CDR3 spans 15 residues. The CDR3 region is CASSPYGTGIYEQYF. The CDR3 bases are TGTGCCAGCAGCCCCTACGGGACAGGAATCTACGAGCAGTACTTC.

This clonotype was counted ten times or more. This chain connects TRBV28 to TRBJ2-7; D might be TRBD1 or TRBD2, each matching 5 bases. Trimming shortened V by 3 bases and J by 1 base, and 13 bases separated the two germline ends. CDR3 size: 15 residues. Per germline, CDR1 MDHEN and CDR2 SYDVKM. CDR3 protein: CASSFITGQSYEQYF. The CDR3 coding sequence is TGTGCCAGCAGTTTTATCACGGGGCAGTCCTACGAGCAGTACTTC. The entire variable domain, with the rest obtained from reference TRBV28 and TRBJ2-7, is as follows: DVKVTQSSRYLVKRTGEKVFLECVQDMDHENMFWYRQDPGLGLRLIYFSYDVKMKEKGDIPEGYSVSREKKERFSLILESASTNQTSMYLCASSFITGQSYEQYFGPGTRLTVT.

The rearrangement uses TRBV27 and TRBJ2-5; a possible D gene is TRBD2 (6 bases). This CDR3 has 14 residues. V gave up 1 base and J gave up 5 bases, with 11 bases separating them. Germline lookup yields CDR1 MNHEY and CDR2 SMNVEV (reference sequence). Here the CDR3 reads CASSLYSGVETQYF. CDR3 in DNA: TGTGCCAGCAGTTTATACTCGGGGGTGGAGACCCAGTACTTC.

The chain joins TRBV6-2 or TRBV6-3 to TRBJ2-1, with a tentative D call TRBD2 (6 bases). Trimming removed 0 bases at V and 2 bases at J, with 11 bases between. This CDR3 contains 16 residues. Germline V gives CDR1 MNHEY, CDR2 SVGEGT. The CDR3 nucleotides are TGTGCCAGCAGTTACTCGGGCAGGGAGGCCTACAATGAGCAGTTCTTC. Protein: CASSYSGREAYNEQFF.

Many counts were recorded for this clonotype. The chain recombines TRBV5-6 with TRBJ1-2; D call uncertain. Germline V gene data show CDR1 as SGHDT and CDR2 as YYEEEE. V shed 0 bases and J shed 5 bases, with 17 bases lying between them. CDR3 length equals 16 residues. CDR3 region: CASSLGGLRVWYGYTF. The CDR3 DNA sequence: TGTGCCAGCAGCTTGGGTGGCCTCCGGGTTTGGTATGGCTACACCTTC. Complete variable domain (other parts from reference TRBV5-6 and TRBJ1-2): DAGVTQSPTHLIKTRGQQVTLRCSPKSGHDTVSWYQQALGQGPQFIFQYYEEEERQRGNFPDRFSGHQFPNYSSELNVNALLLGDSALYLCASSLGGLRVWYGYTFGSGTRLTVV.

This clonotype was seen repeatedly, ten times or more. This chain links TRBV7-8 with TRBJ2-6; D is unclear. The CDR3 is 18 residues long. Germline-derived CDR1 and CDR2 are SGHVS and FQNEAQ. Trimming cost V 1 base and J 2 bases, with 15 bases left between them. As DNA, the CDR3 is TGTGCCAGCAGCTTAGAAAGGGCGGCGTTAGCTGGGGCCAACGTCCTGACTTTC. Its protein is CASSLERAALAGANVLTF.